This T cell receptor (beta chain) was observed in a study of blood T cells in healthy people across ages. Study outcomes and limitations: Across samples, TCR beta diversity tracked strongly with naive T cell percentage. A conclusive naive versus antigen-experienced comparison was prevented by the unsorted PBMCs.

The sample holds many counts of this clonotype. No antigen is known for it. With a J-beta primer mix and a sample-barcoded 5' primer, a second PCR ran roughly 6 to 11 cycles. TCRdb re-analysed the 5' RACE reads in MiXCR, keeping a single row per CDR3 protein. The data hold around 1.1 million distinct CDR3 sequences, with 35% to 45% observed a single time. The receptor comes from a man younger than 30 in good health. Material for sequencing was blood.

DNA of the CDR3: TGTGCCAGCAGCGCGTTGAGCTCCTACAATGAGCAGTTCTTC. It is translated as CASSALSSYNEQFF. This chain connects TRBV27 to TRBJ2-1; D is uncertain. V was cut by 6 bases and J by 0 bases, with 9 bases left in between. The CDR3 consists of 14 residues. Germline CDR1 and CDR2: MNHEY and SMNVEV (reference sequence).